This TCR beta chain emerged from a study of response to subunit inactivated influenza vaccine (dated by TCRdb to 2016 to 2018). About the investigation overall: Deep quantitative profiling of the T cell receptor repertoire was used in the study to follow responses to a trivalent subunit inactivated influenza vaccine.

Libraries were made using RT-PCR. The sequencing machine was an Illumina HiSeq 2500. TCRdb handled the public reads itself, with Q25 trimming in fastp and clone calling in MiXCR, and kept productive beta chains. CDR3 protein sequences are deduplicated, and each keeps its most common genes and DNA. For this sample the table gives about 180,000 distinct CDR3 sequences, of which about 9% were detected only once. 11% of the sample belongs to the ten largest clones. Findings and caveats that apply to the study as a whole: The authors proposed that each seasonal influenza vaccination may bring in only a limited number of new T cells.

Trimmed from V: 0 bases; trimmed from J: 6 bases; junction bases lacking a gene match: 12. Measured from the cysteine to the phenylalanine, the CDR3 is 17 residues long. The DNA shown is the 51-base CDR3, in frame from base 1. The germline V gene yields SGHRS for CDR1 and YFSETQ for CDR2. In this sample, this clonotype turned up a few times. It lacks a known antigen. No base qualities exist here, and no much larger clone lies one base off it. The sequenced sample was non-naive T cells sorted from PBMCs, obtained on the day of vaccination. Explained via the paper, the cell subset or site label denotes: memory T cell fraction. This receptor was identified in a man in his fifties who received an inactivated influenza vaccine. Donor details come from another sample of the same person, matched by shared clones. The rearranged segments are TRBV5-1 and TRBJ1-5; TRBD1 lines up with 7 middle nucleotides. DNA sequence: TGCGCCAGCAGCTTGGGGGATTTAGGGGGCGCAACTCAGCCCCAGCATTTT. Its protein reads: CASSLGDLGGATQPQHF.